Shown below are 17 T cell receptor beta chains from a single sample sequenced in a study of blood T cell repertoires in COVID-19. The assay was immunoSEQ multiplex PCR, and TCRdb's table has in-frame clones only and misses some. The sample carries 110,000 or so clones, about 78% recorded once. Sequencing was carried out using peripheral blood. Receptors originate from a human donor in a cohort sampled during active or convalescent COVID-19.

In this sample, this clone turned up once. The chain combines TRBV3-1 (or the pseudogene TRBV3-2) with TRBJ2-7; 8 bases fit TRBD2. The germline V gene encodes CDR1 LGHDT and CDR2 YNNKEL (reference sequence). The CDR3 extends over 17 amino acids. V dropped 3 bases and J dropped 4; count of bases not matched to a gene: 14. CDR3 sequence (DNA): TGTGCCAGCAGCCAGGTCCGTTTAGGGACTAGACTATACGAGCAGTACTTC. Residues: CASSQVRLGTRLYEQYF.

The chain links TRBV12-1 to TRBJ2-2; the table names TRBD1, a call not compared with the DNA. TRBV12-1 is tagged as a pseudogene. The CDR3 length is 15 residues. The CDR3 here is CASSPRQGCTGELFF. The CDR3 DNA reads TGTGCCAGCAGCCCGCGACAGGGGTGCACCGGGGAGCTGTTTTTT.

The genes are TRBV5-1 and TRBJ2-3; 10 nucleotides match TRBD2. From germline, CDR1 is SGHRS and CDR2 YFSETQ. After removal of 2 bases from V and 1 base from J, the junction contained 7 bases not matched to a gene. This CDR3 has 17 residues. CDR3 region: CASSFRPSGGGTDTQYF. As DNA, the CDR3 is TGCGCCAGCAGCTTTCGTCCTAGCGGGGGAGGCACAGATACGCAGTATTTT.

This sequence joins TRBV28 and TRBJ2-7, with 11 positions matching TRBD2. CDR1 is MDHEN and CDR2 is SYDVKM in the germline V gene. The CDR3 totals 15 residues. V gave up 2 bases and J gave up 6 bases; unmatched junction bases: 6. The CDR3 loop is CASSLALAGVGEQYF. The CDR3, as DNA: TGTGCCAGCAGTTTAGCACTAGCGGGAGTCGGCGAGCAGTACTTC.

The J gene is TRBJ2-1, the V gene TRBV10-3; 7 bases are shared with TRBD1. V lost 6 bases and J lost 4; bases outside the gene matches: 9. Germline V CDR1 and CDR2: ENHRY, SYGVKD. This CDR3 is 15 amino acids long. CDR3 nucleotide sequence: TGTGCCATCAGCTCGGGACAGTCCGGATACAATGAGCAGTTCTTC. Translation gives CAISSGQSGYNEQFF.

The chain employs TRBV18 and TRBJ2-2; 9 nucleotides align to TRBD2. The CDR3 consists of 16 residues. The germline gives CDR1 KGHSH, CDR2 LQKENI. Unmatched junction bases numbered 5, after V lost 6 bases and J lost 0 bases. The CDR3 nucleotides are TGTGCCAGCTCCCGACTAGCGGTCCCGAACACCGGGGAGCTGTTTTTT. It yields the protein CASSRLAVPNTGELFF.

The V call is TRBV6-2 or TRBV6-3, the J call TRBJ1-6; TRBD1 aligns across 10 bases. Germline trimming cut 4 bases from V and 7 bases from J; bases unmatched to any gene: 13. Germline CDR1 is MNHEY and CDR2 is SVGEGT. The CDR3 runs 18 residues. CDR3: CASSFQIGTGAVNSPLHF. Here the CDR3 DNA reads TGTGCCAGCAGTTTCCAGATCGGGACAGGGGCCGTAAATTCACCCCTCCACTTT.

The V call is TRBV27, the J call TRBJ1-6; maybe TRBD1 (6 bases). Germline CDR1 is MNHEY and CDR2 is SMNVEV (reference sequence). The CDR3 runs to 14 residues. V was clipped by 5 bases and J by 7 bases, with 12 bases between them. The CDR3 spells CASSTGYSNSPLHF. In DNA, the CDR3 is TGTGCCAGCAGTACAGGGTATTCGAATTCACCCCTCCACTTT.

V gene TRBV11-2 combines with J gene TRBJ2-7, with a weak D call TRBD2 (5 bases). The CDR3 spans 14 residues. Trimming took 3 bases from V and 1 from J, leaving 10 bases between them. Germline V gene sequence: CDR1 SGHAT, CDR2 FQNNGV. The CDR3 bases are TGTGCCAGCAGCTTTAGCGAGGGTTCCTACGAGCAGTACTTC. Translated, it gives CASSFSEGSYEQYF. Drawing the rest from reference TRBV11-2 and TRBJ2-7, the complete variable domain is EAGVAQSPRYKIIEKRQSVAFWCNPISGHATLYWYQQILGQGPKLLIQFQNNGVVDDSQLPKDRFSAERLKGVDSTLKIQPAKLEDSAVYLCASSFSEGSYEQYFGPGTRLTVT.

This clone appeared a single time. The chain combines TRBV6-4 with TRBJ1-6; D is uncertain. Trimming stripped 4 bases from V and 7 bases from J, with 11 bases between. This CDR3 region has 14 residues. CDR1 and CDR2 (germline): MRHNA, SNTAGT. CDR3 amino acids: CASSARSRNSPLHF. DNA for the CDR3: TGTGCCAGCAGTGCCCGGAGTAGGAATTCACCCCTCCACTTT.

Only a few counts were recorded for this clone. The J gene is TRBJ2-2, the V gene TRBV24-1, with D hard to call. The ends were cut back, 1 base at V and 9 bases at J, with 5 bases in the middle. Germline V lookup: CDR1 KGHDR, CDR2 SFDVKD. CDR3 length equals 12 residues. As DNA, the CDR3 is TGTGCCACCAGTGATTTTAACAGGGAGCTGTTTTTT. It is translated as CATSDFNRELFF.

This chain joins TRBV2 and TRBJ1-2; weak D call: TRBD1 (6 bases). V lost 3 bases to trimming and J lost 4 bases, with 9 bases between them. This CDR3 contains 13 residues. The V gene's germline CDR1 is SNHLY and CDR2 FYNNEI. CDR3 residues: CASSDQGTYGYTF. In nucleotides, the CDR3 is TGTGCCAGCAGTGATCAGGGGACCTATGGCTACACCTTC.

The CDR3 region is CASSGMGQGYEQYF. CDR3 DNA: TGTGCCAGCAGCGGGATGGGACAGGGGTACGAGCAGTACTTC. The chain links TRBV5-6 to TRBJ2-7; TRBD1 agrees at 10 bases. V lost 4 bases, J lost 4 bases, and 5 bases stayed unmatched. The CDR3 length is 14 residues. CDR1 is SGHDT, CDR2 YYEEEE, per germline.

This clone came up a few times. The chain uses TRBV12-5 and TRBJ1-2; 7 nucleotides agree with TRBD1. Trimming at V came to 9 bases and at J to 6 bases, leaving 16 bases not matched to a gene. There are 15 residues in the CDR3. Germline CDR1 reads LGHNT; CDR2 reads FRNRAP. CDR3 amino acids: CARGGVPGQSHGYTF. The DNA of the CDR3 is TGTGCTAGGGGGGGTGTTCCGGGACAGTCGCATGGCTACACCTTC.

This chain's CDR3 is CASSRLQGAADTQYF. For the CDR3, the DNA is TGTGCCAGCAGTCGGCTACAGGGCGCCGCAGATACGCAGTATTTT. The rearrangement uses TRBV6-5 and TRBJ2-3, with D possibly being TRBD1 (6 bases). This CDR3 region has 15 residues. CDR1 and CDR2 (germline): MNHEY, SVGAGI. The V gene lost 5 bases and the J gene lost 4 bases, with 16 bases spanning the gap.

The rearrangement uses TRBV14 and TRBJ1-1; 11 bases agree with TRBD1. Germline assignment: CDR1 SGHDN and CDR2 FVKESK. With 7 bases clipped from V and 2 bases from J, the junction kept 3 bases outside the gene matches. The CDR3 covers 14 residues. CDR3 region: CASTGTGGNTEAFF. As DNA, the CDR3 is TGTGCCAGCACCGGGACAGGGGGTAACACTGAAGCTTTCTTT.

J is TRBJ1-1 and V is TRBV29-1, with D maybe TRBD1 (6 bases). V gave up 4 bases and J gave up 4 bases, with 10 bases separating them. There are 12 residues in the CDR3. CDR1 is SQVTM, CDR2 ANQGSEA, per germline. CDR3 DNA sequence: TGCAGCGTTGGGGGGCATGGCACTGAAGCTTTCTTT. This encodes CSVGGHGTEAFF.